The entry below gives a single TCR beta chain sequence along with its context. No antigen is known for it. PCR was performed using 60 Vbeta and 13 Jbeta primers. Measured with immunoSEQ multiplex PCR; TCRdb has only the in-frame clones, and not every one. In total, the table holds just over 150,000 clones. This entry is derived from a study of cytomegalovirus exposure and HLA in healthy donors. Study observations and caveats: Later work associated roughly 17,000 TCR beta sequences with HLA alleles at 0.05 false discovery rate. Cytomegalovirus-associated TCR beta chains were listed, numbering some 170. A link between a missense DCLRE1C variant and TCR beta V- and J-gene trimming emerged from a later analysis.

This clonotype was obtained from a woman aged 55-75 years in good health and CMV-seronegative. Sequenced sample: PBMCs.

The chain's CDR3 is CASSPSLSGNTIYF. The CDR3 DNA reads TGTGCCAGCAGCCCGAGCTTATCTGGAAACACCATATATTTT. The chain has TRBV7-7 and TRBJ1-3; no definite D call. CDR1 and CDR2 from the germline V gene are SSHAT and FNYEAQ (reference sequence). There are 14 residues in the CDR3. V lost 5 bases to trimming and J lost 1 base, with 9 bases between them. Filled out from reference TRBV7-7 and TRBJ1-3, the complete variable domain reads GAGVSQSPRYKVTKRGQDVTLRCDPISSHATLYWYQQALGQGPEFLTYFNYEAQPDKSGLPSDRFSAERPEGSISTLTIQRTEQRDSAMYRCASSPSLSGNTIYFGEGSWLTVV.